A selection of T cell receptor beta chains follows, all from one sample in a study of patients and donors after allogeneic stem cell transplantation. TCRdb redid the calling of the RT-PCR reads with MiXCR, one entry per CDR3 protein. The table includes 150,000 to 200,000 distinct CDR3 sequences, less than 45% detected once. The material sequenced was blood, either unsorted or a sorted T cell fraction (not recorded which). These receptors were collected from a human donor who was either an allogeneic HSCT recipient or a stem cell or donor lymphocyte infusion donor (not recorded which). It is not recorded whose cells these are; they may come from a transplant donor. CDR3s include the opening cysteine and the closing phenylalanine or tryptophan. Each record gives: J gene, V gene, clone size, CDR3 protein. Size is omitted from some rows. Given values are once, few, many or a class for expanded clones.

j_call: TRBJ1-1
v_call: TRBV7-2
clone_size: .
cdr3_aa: CASSPDRGGDTEAFF

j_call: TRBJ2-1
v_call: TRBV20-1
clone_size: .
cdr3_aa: CSATSGRSSYNEQFF

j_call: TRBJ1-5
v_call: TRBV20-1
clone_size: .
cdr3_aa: CSAIWGSNQPQHF

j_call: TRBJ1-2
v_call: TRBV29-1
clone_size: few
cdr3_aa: CSVVSGGLNYGYTF

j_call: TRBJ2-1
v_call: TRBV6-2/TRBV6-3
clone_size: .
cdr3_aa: CASSLNPGVTSANEQFF

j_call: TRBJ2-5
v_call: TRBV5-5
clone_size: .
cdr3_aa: CASSHSETQYF

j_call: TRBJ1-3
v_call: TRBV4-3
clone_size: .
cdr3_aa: CASSPDVGNTIYF

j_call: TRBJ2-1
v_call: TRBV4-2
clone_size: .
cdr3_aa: CASSQGRGGHEQFF

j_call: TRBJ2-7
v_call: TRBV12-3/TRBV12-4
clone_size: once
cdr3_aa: CASSLRTGDEQYF

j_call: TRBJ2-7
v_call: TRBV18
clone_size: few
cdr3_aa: CASSPTSGTDLYEQYF

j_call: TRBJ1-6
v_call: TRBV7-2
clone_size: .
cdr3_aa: CASSLAPQGSSPLHF

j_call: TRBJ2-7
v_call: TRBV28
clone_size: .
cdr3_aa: CASSPPQGLWEQYF

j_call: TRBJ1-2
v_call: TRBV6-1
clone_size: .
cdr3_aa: CASRAAPRYGYTF

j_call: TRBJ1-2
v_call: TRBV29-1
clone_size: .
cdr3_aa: CSASDSTNYGYTF

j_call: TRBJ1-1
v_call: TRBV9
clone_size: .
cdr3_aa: CASSVAQSGNTEAFF

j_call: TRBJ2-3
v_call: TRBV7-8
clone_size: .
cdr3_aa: CASSLAGELNTQYF

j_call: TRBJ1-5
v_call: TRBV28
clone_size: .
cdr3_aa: CASSHRGLLHQPQHF

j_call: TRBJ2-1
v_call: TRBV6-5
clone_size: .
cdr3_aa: CASSYSKAGVSNEQFF

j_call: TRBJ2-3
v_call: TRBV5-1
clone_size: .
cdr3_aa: CASSLGGTGPSTDTQYF

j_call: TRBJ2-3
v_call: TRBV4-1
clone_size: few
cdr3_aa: CASSQDLGRTTDTQYF

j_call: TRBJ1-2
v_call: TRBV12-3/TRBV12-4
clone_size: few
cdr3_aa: CASSLTPPGGYGYTF

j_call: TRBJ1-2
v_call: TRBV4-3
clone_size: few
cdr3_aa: CASSAYRGKRGYTF

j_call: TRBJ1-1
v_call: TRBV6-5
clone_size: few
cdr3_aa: CASSGQVNTEAFF

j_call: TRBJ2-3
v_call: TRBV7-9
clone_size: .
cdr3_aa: CASSLPPGTQYF

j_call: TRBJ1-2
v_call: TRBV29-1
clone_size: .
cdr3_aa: CSAGGYTF

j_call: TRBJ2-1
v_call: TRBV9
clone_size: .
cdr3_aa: CASSVGPGLGFEQFF